Below, one T cell receptor beta chain is given with its context. The entry originates in a study of technical replicates of blood from a few donors. Only in-frame clones appear in the TCRdb table, and some are missing; sequencing was by immunoSEQ multiplex PCR. The sample contains roughly 45,000 clones, approximately 90% of which appear only once. This CDR3 is built from 15 residues. Germline V gives CDR1 GTSNPN, CDR2 SVGIG (reference sequence). This clonotype was obtained from a human donor in good health. Some clones in this sample may be carry-over from other donors' samples. The chain has TRBV30 and TRBJ1-1; 9 bases line up with TRBD1. Source material: PBMCs. CDR3 in amino acids: CFTIPGQGLNTEAFF. CDR3 sequence (DNA): TGTTTTACGATACCGGGACAGGGACTGAACACTGAAGCTTTCTTT.